This TCR beta chain was sequenced in a study of cytomegalovirus exposure and HLA in healthy donors (TCRdb year 2017). For the wider study: In an earlier analysis of 450 to 750 of the donors, 250 to 300 Gb of sequence data and 100 million or so unique TCR beta sequences from about 190 million T cells were reported. An early release covering roughly 600 HLA-typed donors comprised roughly 300 gigabases of sequencing data and tens of millions of unique TCR sequences. The genetic ancestry cluster associated with self-reported Caucasian donors included roughly 84% of the 300 to 450 genotyped donors. The aim of the study was to test whether cataloging public T cell receptors could identify signatures of past pathogen exposure. The T cell repertoires of several hundred subjects were profiled by immunosequencing and related to cytomegalovirus serostatus. In addition to the first cohort of roughly 700 subjects, a separate validation cohort of 120 different subjects was used. To predict cytomegalovirus infection status, the study brought together high-throughput TCR immunosequencing, statistical association of individual TCRs with disease status, and machine learning. A later analysis re-examined previously published TCR beta repertoires from hundreds of donors and added high-resolution HLA genotyping to investigate patterns of TCR occurrence. Rather than using new phenotypic data, the later analysis identified candidate immune exposures from TCR beta sequences and from how often those sequences occurred across donors. An earlier analysis of about 600 of the donors used high-throughput TCR beta sequencing to judge whether each TCR beta V gene segment behaved as functional or pseudogenic. Donor age, sex, ethnicity and CMV serostatus were compiled together with the repertoire data. A later genetic analysis used genome-wide SNP genotypes for 398 of the 666 donors, treating that subset as a discovery cohort. All discovery cohort repertoires had been generated on a single sequencing platform. Class I and class II HLA loci were covered by the typing at four-digit resolution. The number of donors typed differed by locus, with 629-630 for A, B, C, DRB1 and DQB1, more than 500 for DQA1, 600 to 610 for DPA1, and over 400 for DPB1. Several DR-DQ haplotypes were treated as single units for association and clustering because of strong linkage in the cohort. Among almost 400 genotyped donors of the cohort, an average of 235,054 unique TCR beta nucleotide sequences were sequenced per donor, around 18% of them non-productive.

Library preparation was by the immunoSEQ multiplex PCR assay. For the multiplex PCR, a mixture combining 60 forward primers for TCR Vbeta segments and 13 reverse primers for TCR Jbeta segments was used. The CDR3 region of rearranged TCR beta genes was amplified from genomic DNA with a multiplex PCR assay. Amplified TCR beta libraries were sequenced as 87-base-pair reads on the Illumina HiSeq System. In the paper's pipeline: A later analysis counted 75 million to 100 million unique TCR beta chains across the 600 to 850 repertoires, and 9 million to 14 million of these chains were shared by at least two donors. A nearest-neighbor algorithm error-corrected the raw reads and collapsed the reads into unique sequences, merging closely related sequences to remove PCR and sequencing errors. CDR3 sequences were aligned to IMGT reference sequences to assign V, D and J gene segments. For a sequence to be retained, a match of at least six nucleotides was required to both a V gene segment and a J gene segment. A rearrangement counted as productive if the CDR3 had no stop codons and remained in frame with V and J, and every other rearrangement counted as non-productive. Following IMGT convention, CDR3 was defined as the stretch from the second conserved V-encoded cysteine up to the conserved J-encoded phenylalanine. The earlier analysis of about 560 of the donors excluded any sequence lacking an unambiguous match to a single V gene segment. In an earlier analysis of some 590 of the donors, a V segment was called functional when productive rearrangements were above 56.7%, and segregating when the standard deviation between donors exceeded 5%. A statistical classification framework was developed to diagnose cytomegalovirus status using the catalog of TCR beta chain sequences. A later analysis assigned V and J genes by comparing TCR nucleotide sequences with IMGT/GENE-DB human TR gene sequences. A later analysis assigned CDR3 sequences and most-parsimonious VDJ recombination scenarios with the TCRdist pipeline. In a later analysis, each TCR beta chain was defined by its CDR3 amino acid sequence together with its V-gene family, and reads lacking a unique V-gene family were excluded. To address suspected cross-contamination and a sequencing artifact, a later analysis removed approximately 590 highly shared, low-generation-probability nucleotide sequences. A later analysis calculated a clonal expansion index for each public chain from normalized within-repertoire ranks of inferred template counts. Generation probabilities in a later analysis came from a VDJ recombination model fitted to out-of-frame rearrangements, and those results were checked against IGoR. A later analysis scored TCR-TCR, TCR-HLA and TCR-CMV co-occurrence with hypergeometric tests, applying a repertoire-size bias correction to TCR pairs. To estimate false discovery rates, a later analysis permuted the HLA or CMV assignments 20 times. In a later analysis, co-occurring TCRs were grouped using DBSCAN, and TCRdist sequence similarity was added for clustering within HLA-allele-positive subsets. For co-occurrence clustering, repertoires with fewer than 30,000 or more than 120,000 public chains were excluded, along with several repertoires with anomalous nucleotide sharing. TCRdb took this table from immuneACCESS and kept in-frame rearrangements with V and J called. Such tables lack part of the clones; where checked against another copy, unresolved V genes explain under half of the gap, and the rest is unexplained. V, J and clone size are taken as reported in that table, and D and trimming were inferred from the DNA itself. The table kept for this sample lists around 200,000 clones. The ten top clones hold 0.75% to 1% of the sample.

The cohort consisted of 600 to 700 healthy bone marrow donors. At the time of sampling, every cohort member was nominally healthy, though immune exposures that went unrecorded were likely present. The donor was CMV seropositive and was included in the group of around 300 seropositive cohort members. A peripheral blood sample was collected from each donor, and TCR beta sequencing was performed on peripheral blood mononuclear cells. Genomic DNA was extracted from the blood cell samples with the Qiagen DNeasy Blood Extraction Kit. To note about this clone: Its specific antigen is unknown.

V gives up 1 base and J gives up 9 bases, and the segment between their germline ends measures 12 bases. The germline V gene (reference sequence) specifies LNHDA as CDR1 and SQIVND as CDR2. Measured from the cysteine to the phenylalanine, the CDR3 is 13 residues long. Just CDR3 DNA is preserved here, 39 bases in frame from base 1. Beyond this particular receptor, the publication reports: In a later analysis, the rate of TCR association differed among HLA loci, with DRB1 alleles having the most associated TCRs and HLA-C alleles having the fewest. Correlated functional status among segregating V segments might reflect linkage disequilibrium, but an unknown experimental factor could not be ruled out. A cluster of highly shared sequence variants was judged likely to be a technical artifact of the sequencing pipeline. For the cohort, immune exposure information was limited to CMV serostatus. It was suggested by the authors that the approach could potentially be generalized to other disease states and immunological phenotypes. In both the original and validation cohorts, the classifier was reported to diagnose cytomegalovirus status with high specificity and sensitivity. HLA typing was unavailable for some donors at each locus, so association tests used only the typed subset. This cohort had only TCR beta chains sequenced, and the lack of alpha or paired-chain data limited which features could be detected. Presence/absence analyses assumed roughly uniform sequencing depth across donors, an assumption that may not hold. Strong co-occurrence of HLA alleles, especially DR and DQ, made assigning TCR associations to individual alleles difficult. The study listed 150 to 200 TCR beta chains as associated with cytomegalovirus. Most TCR sequences were seen in very few donors, while some public TCRs were found in many individuals. Broadly in line with IMGT annotations, most TCR beta V segments showed up in productive rearrangements about 87% or about 30% of the time in an earlier analysis of around 600 of the donors. In a later analysis, several top co-occurrence clusters were reported to appear linked to parvovirus B19, influenza, CMV and Epstein-Barr virus. Because the 87-base-pair reads could not distinguish some IMGT-functional V segments, including TRBV6-2 and TRBV6-3, those segments were excluded. A later analysis associated 16,951 TCR beta sequences with specific HLA alleles at a false discovery rate of 0.05. Over 15 rarely observed V segments, including chromosome 9 orphons, were excluded from the earlier analysis of some 590 of the donors because counts were too low. A further reported finding was that TCR beta sequences accurately predicted the HLA-A and HLA-B alleles for most subjects in the first cohort. V-gene and J-gene trimming of TCR beta chains was associated with a missense DCLRE1C variant in a later genetic analysis, and the association was replicated in an independent cohort. A later analysis found that HLA-associated TCR beta chains were more clonally expanded and had lower generation probabilities than equally common non-associated chains. Most CMV-associated TCR beta chains appeared to be HLA-restricted in a later analysis, and the HLA associations seemed to be driven largely by CMV exposure. According to a later genetic analysis, donors in an Asian-associated ancestry cluster had fewer N-insertions in productive TCRs than the approximately 700-donor mean. A few of the identified cytomegalovirus-associated TCR beta chains were confirmed in vitro to be specific for cytomegalovirus antigens.

This clonotype was obtained from a woman in her thirties in good health and CMV-seropositive. Sequenced sample: PBMCs. The chain is made from TRBV19 and TRBJ1-2; TRBD1 could be the D gene, as 6 bases match. The DNA is as follows: TGTGCCAGTAGTATAGGGGGACAAAGGAGCTACACCTTC. Translated, it reads CASSIGGQRSYTF. Extended through the reference TRBV19 and TRBJ1-2 proteins, this CDR3 yields the full variable domain: DGGITQSPKYLFRKEGQNVTLSCEQNLNHDAMYWYRQDPGQGLRLIYYSQIVNDFQKGDIAEGYSVSREKKESFPLTVTSAQKNPTAFYLCASSIGGQRSYTFGSGTRLTVV.